Listed below are T cell receptor beta chains from one sample, sequenced in a study of T-cell memory formation after mild COVID-19. In TCRdb, the 5' RACE reads were re-called with MiXCR into one record per CDR3 protein. The table has about 290,000 distinct CDR3 sequences, about 20% seen once. The sequenced sample consisted of PBMCs or a T cell subset sorted from them (not recorded which). All receptors derive from a man in his late teens or twenties who had mild COVID-19 (a few samples of this study predate the infection). Cell type and time point are not known. Both conserved end residues are part of each CDR3. The D gene is left open where the match is weak. Size values are once, few and many counts, or a class for expanded clones, and some rows have none.

j_gene,abundance,v_gene,d_gene,CDR3aa,CDR3nt
TRBJ2-1,many,TRBV7-2,TRBD1,CASSLVGGSLQSWRFF,TGTGCCAGCAGCTTAGTAGGGGGCTCCCTCCAATCTTGGCGCTTCTTC
TRBJ1-1,few,TRBV7-9,-,CASSLVSSTNLNTEAFF,TGTGCCAGCAGCTTAGTTTCCAGCACGAACCTGAACACTGAAGCTTTCTTT
TRBJ2-1,few,TRBV5-1,-,CASSLAPRGSYNEQFF,TGCGCCAGCAGCTTGGCCCCCCGAGGCTCCTACAATGAGCAGTTCTTC
TRBJ1-2,-,TRBV6-5,TRBD1,CATRQGAGYGYTF,TGTGCCACCCGACAGGGGGCGGGTTATGGCTACACCTTC
TRBJ2-7,-,TRBV5-5,TRBD1,CASSSGTGQYEQYF,TGTGCCAGCAGCTCGGGGACAGGACAGTACGAGCAGTACTTC
TRBJ1-5,-,TRBV7-9,-,CASSRVGQPQHF,TGTGCCAGCAGCCGCGTTGGGCAGCCCCAGCATTTT
TRBJ2-7,-,TRBV12-3/TRBV12-4,-,CASSFYGGEQYF,TGTGCCAGCAGTTTTTACGGAGGCGAGCAGTACTTC
TRBJ1-4,-,TRBV7-8,TRBD1,CASSLEPGQGAALIF,TGTGCCAGCAGCTTAGAACCGGGACAGGGGGCGGCCCTCATCTTT
TRBJ2-3,-,TRBV7-2,-,CASSLARGGRTDTQYF,TGTGCCAGCAGCTTAGCGCGGGGAGGTCGGACAGATACGCAGTATTTT
TRBJ1-2,-,TRBV5-1,-,CASSSQGANYGYTF,TGCGCCAGCAGCTCTCAGGGAGCTAACTATGGCTACACCTTC
TRBJ1-2,few,TRBV7-9,-,CASSPGTGANYGYTF,TGTGCCAGCAGCCCGGGAACTGGAGCTAACTATGGCTACACCTTC
TRBJ1-2,-,TRBV6-2/TRBV6-3,-,CASSLPGGYTF,TGTGCCAGCAGTCTACCCGGTGGCTACACCTTC
TRBJ2-3,-,TRBV9,-,CASSVGGLGGTDTQYF,TGTGCCAGCAGCGTCGGCGGGCTGGGGGGCACAGATACGCAGTATTTT
TRBJ1-3,-,TRBV7-2,TRBD1,CASSRDRGHAGNTIYF,TGTGCCAGCAGCCGGGACAGGGGGCACGCTGGAAACACCATATATTTT
TRBJ2-7,-,TRBV7-2,-,CASSPRDGAYEQYF,TGTGCCAGCAGCCCCCGTGACGGTGCCTACGAGCAGTACTTC
TRBJ1-1,-,TRBV4-1,-,CASSQDKAGRLGNTEAFF,TGCGCCAGCAGCCAAGATAAAGCAGGTCGGCTCGGGAACACTGAAGCTTTCTTT
TRBJ2-4,-,TRBV9,-,CASSSDTGGYIQYF,TGTGCCAGCAGCTCCGACACCGGAGGGTACATTCAGTACTTC
TRBJ2-1,many,TRBV5-1,TRBD2,CASSPVAGSSYNEQFF,TGCGCCAGCAGCCCGGTAGCGGGAAGCTCCTACAATGAGCAGTTCTTC
TRBJ1-1,few,TRBV4-2,-,CASSQGRTDLNTEAFF,TGTGCCAGCAGCCAAGGGCGGACAGACCTGAACACTGAAGCTTTCTTT
TRBJ2-2,-,TRBV6-2/TRBV6-3,TRBD2,CASSSRLAGGRVRPGELFF,TGTGCCAGCAGTTCCCGACTAGCGGGGGGTCGGGTCCGTCCCGGGGAGCTGTTTTTT
TRBJ1-5,-,TRBV18,-,CASSPLAGGNQPQHF,TGTGCCAGCTCACCACTGGCAGGGGGCAATCAGCCCCAGCATTTT
TRBJ2-1,many,TRBV5-1,TRBD1,CASSLAGGQGINEQFF,TGCGCCAGCAGCTTGGCCGGGGGACAGGGGATTAATGAGCAGTTCTTC
TRBJ2-5,-,TRBV4-1,-,CASSQDPRGLETQYF,TGCGCCAGCAGCCAAGACCCCCGGGGGCTAGAGACCCAGTACTTC
TRBJ1-2,-,TRBV5-6,-,CASSPVSGRMYGYTF,TGTGCCAGCAGCCCAGTCTCGGGGAGGATGTATGGCTACACCTTC
TRBJ2-1,-,TRBV6-2/TRBV6-3,-,CASITAGNEQFF,TGTGCCAGCATTACCGCGGGCAATGAGCAGTTCTTC
TRBJ1-5,-,TRBV24-1,TRBD1,CATGQGENQPQHF,TGTGCCACCGGACAGGGGGAAAATCAGCCCCAGCATTTT
TRBJ2-7,-,TRBV12-3/TRBV12-4,-,CASSWPGVHEQYF,TGTGCCAGCAGTTGGCCAGGGGTCCACGAGCAGTACTTC
TRBJ1-1,-,TRBV5-1,TRBD1,CASSLGDRGWDTEAFF,TGCGCCAGCAGCTTGGGTGACAGGGGTTGGGACACTGAAGCTTTCTTT
TRBJ2-3,-,TRBV7-2,TRBD2,CASSAGGADTQYF,TGTGCCAGCAGCGCGGGGGGCGCAGATACGCAGTATTTT
TRBJ2-1,few,TRBV7-3,TRBD2,CASSTLGGNEQFF,TGTGCCAGCAGCACACTGGGGGGGAATGAGCAGTTCTTC
TRBJ1-1,-,TRBV6-1,TRBD1,CASNNKDRENTEAFF,TGTGCCAGCAATAATAAGGACAGGGAGAACACTGAAGCTTTCTTT
TRBJ2-5,-,TRBV3-1,-,CASSFDPRGTQYF,TGTGCCAGCAGCTTCGACCCGAGGGGGACCCAGTACTTC
TRBJ1-6,-,TRBV9,-,CASSVAGQRGSPLHF,TGTGCCAGCAGCGTAGCCGGGCAGCGGGGTTCACCCCTCCACTTT
TRBJ2-1,once,TRBV27,-,CASSLLTGRRNEQFF,TGTGCCAGCAGTTTATTGACAGGCCGACGGAATGAGCAGTTCTTC
TRBJ1-2,few,TRBV5-1,-,CASSFTRTRGYGYTF,TGCGCCAGCAGCTTCACCCGGACTCGGGGCTATGGCTACACCTTC
TRBJ1-1,few,TRBV12-3/TRBV12-4,-,CASSTNDGPGTEAFF,TGTGCCAGCAGTACGAACGACGGGCCAGGGACTGAAGCTTTCTTT
TRBJ2-3,-,TRBV12-5,-,CASGPQRTDTQYF,TGTGCTAGTGGTCCCCAGCGGACAGATACGCAGTATTTT
TRBJ1-2,few,TRBV5-1,TRBD1,CASSLAADRGDGYTF,TGCGCCAGCAGCTTGGCGGCGGACAGGGGGGATGGCTACACCTTC
TRBJ2-3,-,TRBV11-2,-,CASSSLPGAGGDTQYF,TGTGCCAGCAGCTCCCTTCCGGGGGCTGGGGGAGATACGCAGTATTTT
TRBJ2-7,many,TRBV19,TRBD1,CASANVGTDYYEQYF,TGTGCCAGTGCCAATGTCGGGACAGATTACTACGAGCAGTACTTC
TRBJ1-1,few,TRBV20-1,-,CSAEDRSFTEAFF,TGCAGTGCTGAAGACAGGAGCTTCACTGAAGCTTTCTTT